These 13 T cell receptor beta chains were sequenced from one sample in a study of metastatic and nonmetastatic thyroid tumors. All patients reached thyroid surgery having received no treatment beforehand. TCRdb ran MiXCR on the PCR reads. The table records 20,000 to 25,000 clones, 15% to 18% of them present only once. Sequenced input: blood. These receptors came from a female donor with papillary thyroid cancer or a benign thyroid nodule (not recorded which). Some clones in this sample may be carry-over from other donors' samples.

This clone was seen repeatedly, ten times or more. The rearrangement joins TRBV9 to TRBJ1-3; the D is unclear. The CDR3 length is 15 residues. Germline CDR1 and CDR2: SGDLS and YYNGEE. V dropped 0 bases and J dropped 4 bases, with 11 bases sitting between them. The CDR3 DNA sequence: TGTGCCAGCAGCGTAGGGCTCGTGGGAGGAAACACCATATATTTT. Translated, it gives CASSVGLVGGNTIYF.

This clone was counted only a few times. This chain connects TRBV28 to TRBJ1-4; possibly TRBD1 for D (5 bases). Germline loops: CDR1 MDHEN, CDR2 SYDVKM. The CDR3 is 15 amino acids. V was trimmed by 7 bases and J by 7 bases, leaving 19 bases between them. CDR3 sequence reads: CASTPGTSRREKLFF. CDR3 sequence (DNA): TGTGCCAGCACCCCCGGGACCTCCAGGCGTGAAAAACTGTTTTTT.

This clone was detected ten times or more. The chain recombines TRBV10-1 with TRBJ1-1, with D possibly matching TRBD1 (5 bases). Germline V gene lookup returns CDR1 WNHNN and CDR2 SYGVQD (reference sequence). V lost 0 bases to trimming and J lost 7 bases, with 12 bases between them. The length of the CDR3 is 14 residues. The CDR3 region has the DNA TGCGCCAGCAGTGAGTCAATCCACCAGGGTGAAGCTTTCTTT. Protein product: CASSESIHQGEAFF.

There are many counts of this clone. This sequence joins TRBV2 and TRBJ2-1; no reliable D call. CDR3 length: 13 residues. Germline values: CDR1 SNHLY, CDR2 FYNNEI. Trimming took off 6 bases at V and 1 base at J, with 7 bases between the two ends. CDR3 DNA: TGTGCCAGCAGGTCCACTTCCTACAATGAGCAGTTCTTC. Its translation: CASRSTSYNEQFF. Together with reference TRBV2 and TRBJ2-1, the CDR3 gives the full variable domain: EPEVTQTPSHQVTQMGQEVILRCVPISNHLYFYWYRQILGQKVEFLVSFYNNEISEKSEIFDDQFSVERPDGSNFTLKIRSTKLEDSAMYFCASRSTSYNEQFFGPGTRLTVL.

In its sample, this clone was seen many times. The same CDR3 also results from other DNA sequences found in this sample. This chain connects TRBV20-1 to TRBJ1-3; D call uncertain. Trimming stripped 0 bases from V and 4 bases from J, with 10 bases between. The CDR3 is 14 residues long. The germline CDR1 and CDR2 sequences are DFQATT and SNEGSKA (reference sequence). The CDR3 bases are TGCAGTGCTAGAGAATTCAGCTCGGGAAACACCATATATTTT. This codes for CSAREFSSGNTIYF.

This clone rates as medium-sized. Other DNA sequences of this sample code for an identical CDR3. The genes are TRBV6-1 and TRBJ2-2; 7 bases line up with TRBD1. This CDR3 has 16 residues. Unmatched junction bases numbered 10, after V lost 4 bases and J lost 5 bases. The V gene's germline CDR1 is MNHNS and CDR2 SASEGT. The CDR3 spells CASSVQGRLRTGELFF. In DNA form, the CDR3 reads TGTGCCAGCAGTGTACAGGGGCGGTTAAGGACCGGGGAGCTGTTTTTT.

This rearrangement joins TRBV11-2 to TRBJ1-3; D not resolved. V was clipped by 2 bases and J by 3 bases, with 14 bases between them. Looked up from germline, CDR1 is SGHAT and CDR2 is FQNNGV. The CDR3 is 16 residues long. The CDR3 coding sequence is TGTGCCAGCAGCTTACAACGTAACAGAGATGGAAACACCATATATTTT. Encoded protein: CASSLQRNRDGNTIYF.

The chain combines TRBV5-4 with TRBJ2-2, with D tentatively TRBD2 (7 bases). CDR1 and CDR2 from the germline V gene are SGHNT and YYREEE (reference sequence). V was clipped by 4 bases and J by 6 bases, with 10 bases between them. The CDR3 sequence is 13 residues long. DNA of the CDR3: TGTGCCAGCAGCAGGGGGGGCGCCGGGGAGCTGTTTTTT. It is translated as CASSRGGAGELFF.

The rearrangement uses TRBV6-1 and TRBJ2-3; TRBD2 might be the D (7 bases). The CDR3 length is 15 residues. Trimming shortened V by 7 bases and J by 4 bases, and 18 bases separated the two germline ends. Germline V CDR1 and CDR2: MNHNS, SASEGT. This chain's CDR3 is CASIKGGGGADTQYF. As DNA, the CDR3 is TGTGCCAGCATAAAGGGGGGGGGCGGGGCAGATACGCAGTATTTT.

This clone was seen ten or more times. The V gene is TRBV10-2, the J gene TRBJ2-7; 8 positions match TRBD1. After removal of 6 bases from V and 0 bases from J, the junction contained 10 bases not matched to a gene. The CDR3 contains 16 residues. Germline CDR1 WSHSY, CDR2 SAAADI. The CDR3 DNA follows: TGCGCCAGCAGAAGCCCCCGGGACAGGAGCTCCTACGAGCAGTACTTC. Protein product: CASRSPRDRSSYEQYF.

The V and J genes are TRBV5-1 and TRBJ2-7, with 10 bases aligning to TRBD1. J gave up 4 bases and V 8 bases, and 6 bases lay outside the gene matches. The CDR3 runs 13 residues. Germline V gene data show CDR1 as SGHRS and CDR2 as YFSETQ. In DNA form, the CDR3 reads TGCGCCAGTTTTCCGGGACAGGGGTACGAGCAGTACTTC. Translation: CASFPGQGYEQYF.

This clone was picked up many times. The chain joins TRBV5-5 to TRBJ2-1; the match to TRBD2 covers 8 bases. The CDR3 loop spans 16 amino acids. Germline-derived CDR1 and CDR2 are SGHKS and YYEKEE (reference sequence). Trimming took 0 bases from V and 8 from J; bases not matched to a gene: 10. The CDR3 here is CASSLGGTRGFDEQFF. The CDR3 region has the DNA TGTGCCAGCAGCTTGGGGGGGACTAGAGGGTTCGATGAGCAGTTCTTC. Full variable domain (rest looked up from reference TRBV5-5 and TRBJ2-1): DAGVTQSPTHLIKTRGQQVTLRCSPISGHKSVSWYQQVLGQGPQFIFQYYEKEERGRGNFPDRFSARQFPNYSSELNVNALLLGDSALYLCASSLGGTRGFDEQFFGPGTRLTVL.

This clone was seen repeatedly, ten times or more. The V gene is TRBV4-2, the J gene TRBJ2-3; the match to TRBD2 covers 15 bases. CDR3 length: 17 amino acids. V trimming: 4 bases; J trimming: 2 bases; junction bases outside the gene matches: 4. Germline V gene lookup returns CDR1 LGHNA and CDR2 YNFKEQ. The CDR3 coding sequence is TGTGCCAGCAGCCCGGGGACTAGCGGGGGGCACACAGATACGCAGTATTTT. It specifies CASSPGTSGGHTDTQYF.